A single sample is the source of the 7 T cell receptor beta chains below, sequenced in a study of blood T cell repertoires in COVID-19. The protocol was immunoSEQ multiplex PCR, while the TCRdb copy is restricted to in-frame clones and leaves out a portion. The repertoire has about 230,000 clones, 86% of them found once; the top ten carry around 15%. Material for sequencing was PBMCs or T cells enriched from blood (not recorded which). These receptors all come from a man between 18 and 35 years old who had recovered from COVID-19.

V is TRBV18 and J is TRBJ2-1; no definite D call. Germline V gene sequence: CDR1 KGHSH, CDR2 LQKENI. CDR3 length: 15 amino acids. With 0 bases removed from V and 8 bases from J, the gap between germline ends came to 14 bases. The CDR3 DNA reads as TGTGCCAGCTCACCACCAAGCGTCGGTGCCGATGAGCAGTTCTTC. Encoded protein: CASSPPSVGADEQFF.

V is TRBV25-1 and J is TRBJ2-2; no reliable D call. Germline V gene data show CDR1 as MGHDK and CDR2 as SYGVNS. V was shortened by 5 bases and J by 8 bases, with 12 bases between the two germline ends. This CDR3 comprises 13 residues. CDR3 bases: TGTGCCAGCAGTACCCTCCTGCGTGGGGAGCTGTTTTTT. This translates into CASSTLLRGELFF.

The V gene is TRBV11-2, the J gene TRBJ2-5, with D possibly matching TRBD1 (6 bases). Deletions cut 5 bases from V and 5 bases from J, with 18 bases between. Germline-derived CDR1 and CDR2 are SGHAT and FQNNGV. The CDR3 has 15 amino acids. CDR3 sequence reads: CASSVIEAGEETQYF. DNA for the CDR3: TGTGCCAGCAGCGTTATAGAGGCAGGGGAGGAGACCCAGTACTTC.

This chain links TRBV18 with TRBJ2-1, with D perhaps matching TRBD1 (6 bases). The germline V and J ends were trimmed by 4 bases and 8 bases, with 18 bases remaining between them. This CDR3 spans 15 amino acids. CDR1 is KGHSH and CDR2 is LQKENI in the germline V gene. CDR3 residues: CASSLRQAPFDEQFF. CDR3 DNA: TGTGCCAGCTCACTAAGACAGGCCCCATTCGATGAGCAGTTCTTC.

The gene calls are TRBV6-5 and TRBJ1-2; TRBD1 matches 7 bases. Germline trimming cut 10 bases from V and 8 bases from J; bases unmatched to any gene: 13. The CDR3 is 13 residues long. Germline CDR1 and CDR2: MNHEY and SVGAGI. The CDR3, as DNA: TGTGCCACCTCTAGTGAGGGGGCTTACGGCTACACCTTC. It yields the protein CATSSEGAYGYTF.

This chain connects TRBV30 to TRBJ2-4; D gene ambiguous. Germline CDR1 GTSNPN, CDR2 SVGIG (reference sequence). Trimming shortened V by 5 bases and J by 0 bases, and 17 bases separated the two germline ends. The CDR3 is made up of 16 amino acids. DNA for the CDR3: TGTGCCTGGTCTCCCCTCAACTCGGTAGCCAAAAACATTCAGTACTTC. As protein: CAWSPLNSVAKNIQYF. The whole variable domain, filled in from reference TRBV30 and TRBJ2-4, reads SQTIHQWPATLVQPVGSPLSLECTVEGTSNPNLYWYRQAAGRGLQLLFYSVGIGQISSEVPQNLSASRPQDRQFILSSKKLLLSDSGFYLCAWSPLNSVAKNIQYFGAGTRLSVL.

This sequence joins TRBV5-6 and TRBJ2-3; D might be TRBD2 (6 bases). Germline values: CDR1 SGHDT, CDR2 YYEEEE. The CDR3 covers 14 residues. The germline V and J ends were trimmed by 4 bases and 9 bases, with 18 bases remaining between them. CDR3 nucleotide sequence: TGTGCCAGCAGCCCCGGGACTGGAAAAGCAACGCAGTATTTT. Its translation: CASSPGTGKATQYF. The whole variable domain, filled in from reference TRBV5-6 and TRBJ2-3, reads DAGVTQSPTHLIKTRGQQVTLRCSPKSGHDTVSWYQQALGQGPQFIFQYYEEEERQRGNFPDRFSGHQFPNYSSELNVNALLLGDSALYLCASSPGTGKATQYFGPGTRLTVL.